The 23 T cell receptor beta chains below come from one sample, sequenced in a study of beta chain features in type 1 diabetes. Sequenced material consisted of expressed TCRB transcripts (all of the isolated RNA was reverse transcribed). Data came from immunoSEQ multiplex PCR; TCRdb stores just in-frame clones and leaves some out. The data contain fewer than 900,000 clones, roughly 15% of them singletons. What was sequenced was naive CD4+ T cells from blood. The receptors originated from a woman aged 18 to 35 in good health.

This clone was picked up a small number of times. The chain couples TRBV28 to TRBJ2-5, with 12 bases fitting TRBD1. Trimming cost V 8 bases and J 4 bases; bases outside gene matches: 11. The germline CDR1 and CDR2 sequences are MDHEN and SYDVKM. This CDR3 region has 16 residues. In nucleotides, the CDR3 is TGTGCCAGCGGGGTACCGGGACAGGGGGCGGGAGAGACCCAGTACTTC. This gives the protein CASGVPGQGAGETQYF.

The rearrangement joins TRBV7-2 to TRBJ2-5, with TRBD2 matching 11 bases. The DNA end is a closer match to TRBJ2-7, so the J assignment may be wrong. The germline gives CDR1 SGHTA, CDR2 FQGNSA. The CDR3 runs to 14 residues. CDR3 amino acids: CASSPTSGSNEQYF. The DNA of the CDR3 is TGTGCCAGCAGCCCAACTAGCGGGAGTAACGAGCAGTACTTC.

The table lists this clone with a few counts. The chain links TRBV5-1 to TRBJ2-5, with a weak D call TRBD2 (6 bases). This CDR3 has 18 residues. With 0 bases removed from V and 4 bases from J, the gap between germline ends came to 22 bases. CDR1 and CDR2 (germline): SGHRS, YFSETQ. The CDR3 DNA reads as TGCGCCAGCAGCTTGGGTATGAATAACCGGCTAGCGTCAGAGACCCAGTACTTC. This codes for CASSLGMNNRLASETQYF.

There are a few counts of this clone. This chain uses TRBV4-2 with TRBJ2-7, with TRBD1 as a possible D gene (5 bases). Germline lookup yields CDR1 LGHNA and CDR2 YNFKEQ. The CDR3 sequence is 14 residues long. V lost 1 base and J 3 bases, leaving 10 bases between the germline ends. The CDR3 nucleotides are TGTGCCAGCAGCCAAGTCGGCAGGGACTACGAGCAGTACTTC. Amino acid sequence: CASSQVGRDYEQYF.

This clone was observed a few times. This chain uses TRBV5-1 with TRBJ2-2, with TRBD2 matching over 7 bases. The CDR3 sequence is 14 residues long. Losses at the gene ends were 1 base for V and 4 bases for J; bases not matched to a gene: 1. Per the germline V gene, CDR1 is SGHRS and CDR2 is YFSETQ. CDR3 amino acids: CASSLSSGTGELFF. The CDR3 DNA follows: TGCGCCAGCAGCTTGTCTAGCGGCACCGGGGAGCTGTTTTTT. The full variable domain, its missing parts supplied by reference TRBV5-1 and TRBJ2-2, is KAGVTQTPRYLIKTRGQQVTLSCSPISGHRSVSWYQQTPGQGLQFLFEYFSETQRNKGNFPGRFSGRQFSNSRSEMNVSTLELGDSALYLCASSLSSGTGELFFGEGSRLTVL.

The V gene is TRBV7-8, the J gene TRBJ2-4; 9 positions agree with TRBD2. This CDR3 has 14 residues. V trimming: 1 base; J trimming: 8 bases; junction bases outside the gene matches: 3. In germline, CDR1 is SGHVS, CDR2 FQNEAQ. DNA for the CDR3: TGTGCCAGCAGCTTAGTGGCGGGAGGGGACATTCAGTACTTC. Protein sequence: CASSLVAGGDIQYF.

This clone was counted only a few times. This chain links TRBV6-1 with TRBJ2-7, with a tentative D call TRBD2 (6 bases). Germline V gene lookup returns CDR1 MNHNS and CDR2 SASEGT. The CDR3 length is 16 residues. Trimming removed 3 bases from V and 3 bases from J, with 18 bases in between. The CDR3 bases are TGTGCCAGCAGTGATCTTGGGGCCGGGAGATTCTACGAGCAGTACTTC. Translated, it gives CASSDLGAGRFYEQYF.

The chain is built from TRBV28 and TRBJ2-7, with D tentatively TRBD1 (5 bases). CDR1 is MDHEN, CDR2 SYDVKM, per germline. V dropped 3 bases and J dropped 1 base, with 10 bases sitting between them. The CDR3 has 14 residues. The CDR3 reads CASSFIQGSYEQYF. CDR3 DNA sequence: TGTGCCAGCAGTTTTATCCAGGGATCCTACGAGCAGTACTTC.

This clone has a handful of counts. The chain couples TRBV7-8 to TRBJ2-1, with 10 nucleotides matching TRBD2. The CDR3 spans 18 residues. Germline V gives CDR1 SGHVS, CDR2 FQNEAQ. Germline trimming cut 6 bases from V and 3 bases from J; bases unmatched to any gene: 14. In DNA, the CDR3 is TGTGCCAGCAGTCCTGTTATAGCGGGAGGAGCCAACTACAATGAGCAGTTCTTC. It is translated as CASSPVIAGGANYNEQFF.

This clone was seen a handful of times. The chain uses TRBV5-1 and TRBJ2-3; D unclear. The CDR3 consists of 13 residues. The germline V and J ends were trimmed by 0 bases and 2 bases, with 4 bases remaining between them. Germline CDR1 is SGHRS and CDR2 is YFSETQ. The CDR3 nucleotides are TGCGCCAGCAGCTTGGGGGACACAGATACGCAGTATTTT. Protein product: CASSLGDTDTQYF.

This clone was detected only a few times. The chain combines TRBV9 with TRBJ1-4; 8 nucleotides agree with TRBD1. The germline gives CDR1 SGDLS, CDR2 YYNGEE. Unmatched junction bases numbered 8, after V lost 3 bases and J lost 7 bases. The CDR3 has 15 residues. CDR3: CASSAGRDRREKLFF. The CDR3 DNA reads as TGTGCCAGCAGCGCGGGCCGGGACAGGCGTGAAAAACTGTTTTTT.

The table lists this clone with a few counts. The rearrangement uses TRBV5-6 and TRBJ2-2; D not resolved. V was pared by 2 bases and J by 1 base, with 9 bases between. Germline values: CDR1 SGHDT, CDR2 YYEEEE. The CDR3 is 15 amino acids. The CDR3 nucleotides are TGTGCCAGCAGCTTTCCTACGTTGAACACCGGGGAGCTGTTTTTT. The encoded protein is CASSFPTLNTGELFF.

This clone was counted only a few times. A junction end diverges from the germline sequence, so it may reflect a read error. The chain links TRBV5-4 to TRBJ2-2; 7 bases agree with TRBD2. The CDR3 is 15 residues long. Germline-derived CDR1 and CDR2 are SGHNT and YYREEE (reference sequence). CDR3 in amino acids: CASSWSGTDTGELFF. In DNA, the CDR3 is TGCGCCAGCAGCTGGAGCGGGACTGACACCGGGGAGCTGTTTTTT.

This clone was detected a few times. The chain uses TRBV7-9 and TRBJ1-2; D gene unclear. Germline V CDR1 and CDR2: SEHNR, FQNEAQ (reference sequence). The CDR3 runs 13 residues. Trimming pared 4 bases from V and 0 bases from J, leaving 6 bases between. The CDR3 coding sequence is TGTGCCAGCAGCTCGGTCACTAACTATGGCTACACCTTC. Protein sequence: CASSSVTNYGYTF.

This clone showed up just a few times. This sequence joins TRBV7-6 and TRBJ2-1; 10 positions agree with TRBD2. The CDR3 has 17 amino acids. V lost 5 bases, J lost 8 bases, and 15 bases stayed unmatched. Germline CDR1 reads SGHVS; CDR2 reads FNYEAQ. The CDR3 DNA is TGTGCCAGCAGCCCTAGGAGCCCTAGCGGGAGTTACGATGAGCAGTTCTTC. Translating it yields CASSPRSPSGSYDEQFF. Based on the CDR3 plus reference TRBV7-6 and TRBJ2-1, the full variable domain is GAGVSQSPRYKVTKRGQDVALRCDPISGHVSLYWYRQALGQGPEFLTYFNYEAQQDKSGLPNDRFSAERPEGSISTLTIQRTEQRDSAMYRCASSPRSPSGSYDEQFFGPGTRLTVL.

This clone was detected a few times. J is TRBJ2-1 and V is TRBV19; D ambiguous. Trimming took off 2 bases at V and 9 bases at J, with 5 bases between the two ends. CDR3 length: 11 residues. The V gene's germline CDR1 is LNHDA and CDR2 SQIVND (reference sequence). In DNA, the CDR3 is TGTGCCAGTAGTATATCGTTTGAGCAGTTCTTC. The encoded protein is CASSISFEQFF.

This clone was seen a few times. V is TRBV5-1 and J is TRBJ2-7; no firm D call. Germline-derived CDR1 and CDR2 are SGHRS and YFSETQ. Trimming cost V 5 bases and J 4 bases, with 10 bases left between them. The CDR3 has 12 amino acids. For the CDR3, the DNA is TGCGCCAGCAGTCAAACCGGTTACGAGCAGTACTTC. It codes for CASSQTGYEQYF.

Only a few counts were recorded for this clone. This sequence joins TRBV28 and TRBJ1-5; tentative D call: TRBD1 (5 bases). This CDR3 is 15 amino acids long. Germline CDR1 and CDR2: MDHEN and SYDVKM. Trimming took off 7 bases at V and 2 bases at J, with 15 bases between the two ends. CDR3 sequence: CASTSGGVRNQPQHF. In nucleotides, the CDR3 is TGTGCCAGCACTAGTGGAGGGGTTCGCAATCAGCCCCAGCATTTT.

This chain links TRBV6-1 with TRBJ2-1, with 10 bases identical to TRBD2. The CDR3 covers 15 residues. The V gene end was trimmed by 3 bases and the J gene end by 6 bases; junction bases not matched to a gene: 5. Germline CDR1 and CDR2: MNHNS and SASEGT. CDR3 region: CASSDGLAGANEQFF. CDR3 nucleotide sequence: TGTGCCAGCAGTGATGGGCTAGCGGGAGCCAATGAGCAGTTCTTC.

The chain uses TRBV9 and TRBJ2-7; 12 bases line up with TRBD2. Germline CDR1 SGDLS, CDR2 YYNGEE. The CDR3 runs 15 residues. V shed 3 bases and J 7 bases; nucleotides not matched to a gene: 8. DNA for the CDR3: TGTGCCAGCAGCGGCGGACTAGCGGGATCCGGGGAGCAGTACTTC. Protein product: CASSGGLAGSGEQYF.

The V call is TRBV25-1, the J call TRBJ2-2; perhaps TRBD2 as D (5 bases). The CDR3 is 12 amino acids. CDR1 is MGHDK, CDR2 SYGVNS, per germline. Trimming left V 4 bases short and J 8 bases short, with 8 bases between. CDR3 region: CASSAPGGELFF. The CDR3 DNA reads as TGTGCCAGCAGTGCTCCGGGGGGGGAGCTGTTTTTT.

In its sample, this clone was seen a few times. The chain combines TRBV9 with TRBJ2-2; TRBD1 aligns across 7 bases. The CDR3 consists of 17 residues. Germline CDR1 SGDLS, CDR2 YYNGEE. J was trimmed by 5 bases and V by 0 bases; bases with no gene match: 10. The CDR3 protein is CASSVASTGRQTGELFF. In DNA form, the CDR3 reads TGTGCCAGCAGCGTAGCTTCGACAGGGCGTCAGACCGGGGAGCTGTTTTTT.

Only a few counts were recorded for this clone. The chain uses TRBV28 and TRBJ1-2; D is uncertain. The germline V and J ends were trimmed by 9 bases and 2 bases, with 7 bases remaining between them. This CDR3 spans 11 amino acids. Looked up from germline, CDR1 is MDHEN and CDR2 is SYDVKM. The CDR3 region has the DNA TGTGCCAGTACAGAGAACTATGGCTACACCTTC. Its translation: CASTENYGYTF.